This T cell receptor (beta chain) was sequenced during a study of OX40 agonist ivuxolimab in advanced cancers. Across the study: Patients were 82.7% male with ages about 23 to 79, mean about 65.

General study points: Dose levels from 0.1 to 3.0 mg/kg saw CD4+ and CD8+ blood T cells expand clonally by week 6. Also showing low normalized T-cell clonal expansion were some of the nonresponders.

V was clipped by 0 bases and J by 1 base, with 6 bases between them. This CDR3 spans 14 amino acids. Germline CDR1 reads LNHNV; CDR2 reads YYDKDF (reference sequence). As for this clone: Its antigen is undetermined.

Some clones are missing from TCRdb's copy, which holds only in-frame ones; the method was immunoSEQ multiplex PCR. This sample has nearly 60,000 clones, with approximately 89% found just once. The rearrangement uses TRBV15 and TRBJ2-5, with no clear D. The sample here was CD4+ or CD8+ T cells sorted from blood, taken in a trial of the OX40 agonist ivuxolimab. The receptor was derived from an adult with an advanced solid tumor such as melanoma, head and neck, liver or kidney cancer. The CDR3: CATSRDRSQETQYF. Here the CDR3 DNA reads TGTGCCACCAGCAGAGACAGGTCCCAAGAGACCCAGTACTTC.